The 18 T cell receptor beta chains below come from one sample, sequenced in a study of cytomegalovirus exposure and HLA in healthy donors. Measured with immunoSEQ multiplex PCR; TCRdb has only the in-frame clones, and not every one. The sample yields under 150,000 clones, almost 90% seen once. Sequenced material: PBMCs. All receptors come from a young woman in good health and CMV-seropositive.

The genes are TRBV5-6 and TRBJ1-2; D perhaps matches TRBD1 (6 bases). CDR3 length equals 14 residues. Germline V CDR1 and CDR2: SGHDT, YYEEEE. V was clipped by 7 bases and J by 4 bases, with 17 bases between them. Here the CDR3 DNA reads TGTGCCAGCCGCCGGGCAGGGGCTCCCTATGGCTACACCTTC. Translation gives CASRRAGAPYGYTF.

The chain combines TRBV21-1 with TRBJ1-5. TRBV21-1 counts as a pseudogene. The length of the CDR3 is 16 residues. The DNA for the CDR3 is TGTGCCAGCAGCAAAGCAACGGGATATAGCAATCAGCCCCAGCATTTT. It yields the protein CASSKATGYSNQPQHF.

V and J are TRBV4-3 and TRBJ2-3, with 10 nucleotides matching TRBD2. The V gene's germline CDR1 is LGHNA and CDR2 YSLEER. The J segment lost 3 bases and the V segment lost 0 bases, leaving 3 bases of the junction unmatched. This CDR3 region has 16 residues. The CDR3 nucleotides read TGCGCCAGCAGCCAAGAACTAGCGGGGCTTACAGATACGCAGTATTTT. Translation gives CASSQELAGLTDTQYF.

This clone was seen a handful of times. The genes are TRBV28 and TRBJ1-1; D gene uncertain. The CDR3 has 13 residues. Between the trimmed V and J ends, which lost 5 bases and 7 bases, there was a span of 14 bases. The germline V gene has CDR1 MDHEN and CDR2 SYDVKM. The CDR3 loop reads CASSPIQIIEAFF. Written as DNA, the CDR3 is TGTGCCAGCAGTCCGATTCAGATCATTGAAGCTTTCTTT. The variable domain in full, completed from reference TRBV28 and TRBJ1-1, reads DVKVTQSSRYLVKRTGEKVFLECVQDMDHENMFWYRQDPGLGLRLIYFSYDVKMKEKGDIPEGYSVSREKKERFSLILESASTNQTSMYLCASSPIQIIEAFFGQGTRLTVV.

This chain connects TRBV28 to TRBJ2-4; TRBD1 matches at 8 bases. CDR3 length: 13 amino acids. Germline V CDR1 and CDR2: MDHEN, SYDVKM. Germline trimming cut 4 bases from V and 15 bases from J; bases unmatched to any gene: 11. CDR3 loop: CASSSPADRVWYF. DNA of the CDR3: TGTGCCAGCAGTTCACCTGCGGACAGGGTATGGTACTTC.

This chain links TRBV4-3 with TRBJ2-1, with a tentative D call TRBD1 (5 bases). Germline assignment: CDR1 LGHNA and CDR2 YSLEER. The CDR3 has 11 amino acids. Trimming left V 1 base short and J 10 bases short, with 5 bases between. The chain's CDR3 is CASSQGGEQFF. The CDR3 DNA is TGCGCCAGCAGCCAAGGGGGCGAGCAGTTCTTC.

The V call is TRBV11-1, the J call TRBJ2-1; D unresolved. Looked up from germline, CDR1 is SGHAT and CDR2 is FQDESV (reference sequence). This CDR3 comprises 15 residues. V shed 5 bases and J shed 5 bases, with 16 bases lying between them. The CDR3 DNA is TGTGCCAGCAGCCTCTCGCGGAGCTTCGACAATGAGCAGTTCTTC. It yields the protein CASSLSRSFDNEQFF. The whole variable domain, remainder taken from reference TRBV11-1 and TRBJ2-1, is EAEVAQSPRYKITEKSQAVAFWCDPISGHATLYWYRQILGQGPELLVQFQDESVVDDSQLPKDRFSAERLKGVDSTLKIQPAELGDSAMYLCASSLSRSFDNEQFFGPGTRLTVL.

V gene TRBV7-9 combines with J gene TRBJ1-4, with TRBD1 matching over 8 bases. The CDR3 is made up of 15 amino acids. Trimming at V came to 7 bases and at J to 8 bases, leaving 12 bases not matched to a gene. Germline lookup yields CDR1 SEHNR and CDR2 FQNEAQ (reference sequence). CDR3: CASTRTGGNEEKLFF. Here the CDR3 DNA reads TGTGCCAGCACACGCACAGGGGGAAATGAGGAAAAACTGTTTTTT.

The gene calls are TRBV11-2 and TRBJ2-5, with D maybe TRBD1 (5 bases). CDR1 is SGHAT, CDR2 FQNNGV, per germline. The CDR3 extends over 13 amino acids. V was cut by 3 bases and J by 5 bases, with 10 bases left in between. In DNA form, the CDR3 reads TGTGCCAGCAGCTTTTGGGGCTCGGAGACCCAGTACTTC. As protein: CASSFWGSETQYF.

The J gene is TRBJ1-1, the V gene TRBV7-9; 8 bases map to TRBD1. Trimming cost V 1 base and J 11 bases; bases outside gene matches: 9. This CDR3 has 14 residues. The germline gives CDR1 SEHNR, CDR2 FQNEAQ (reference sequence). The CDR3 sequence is CASSLVQGASEAFF. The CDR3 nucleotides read TGTGCCAGCAGCTTAGTGCAGGGGGCTTCGGAGGCTTTCTTT.

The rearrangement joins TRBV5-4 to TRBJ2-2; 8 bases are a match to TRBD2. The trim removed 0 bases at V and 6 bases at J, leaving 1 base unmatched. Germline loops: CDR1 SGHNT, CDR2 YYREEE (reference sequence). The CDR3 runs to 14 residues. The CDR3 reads CASSLGTSPGELFF. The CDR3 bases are TGTGCCAGCAGCTTGGGGACTAGCCCCGGGGAGCTGTTTTTT. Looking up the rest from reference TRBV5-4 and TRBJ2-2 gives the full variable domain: ETGVTQSPTHLIKTRGQQVTLRCSSQSGHNTVSWYQQALGQGPQFIFQYYREEENGRGNFPPRFSGLQFPNYSSELNVNALELDDSALYLCASSLGTSPGELFFGEGSRLTVL.

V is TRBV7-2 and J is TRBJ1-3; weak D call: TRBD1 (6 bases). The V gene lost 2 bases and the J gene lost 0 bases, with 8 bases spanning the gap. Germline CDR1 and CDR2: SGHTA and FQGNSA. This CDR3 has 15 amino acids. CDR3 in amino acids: CASSLKGGSGNTIYF. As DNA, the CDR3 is TGTGCCAGCAGCTTAAAAGGGGGCTCTGGAAACACCATATATTTT.

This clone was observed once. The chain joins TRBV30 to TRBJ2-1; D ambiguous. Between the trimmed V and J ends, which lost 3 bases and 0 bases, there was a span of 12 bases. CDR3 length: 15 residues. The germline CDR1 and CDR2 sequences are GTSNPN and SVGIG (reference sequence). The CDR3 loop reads CAWRSSRSSYNEQFF. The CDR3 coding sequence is TGTGCCTGGAGGTCATCTAGAAGCTCCTACAATGAGCAGTTCTTC.

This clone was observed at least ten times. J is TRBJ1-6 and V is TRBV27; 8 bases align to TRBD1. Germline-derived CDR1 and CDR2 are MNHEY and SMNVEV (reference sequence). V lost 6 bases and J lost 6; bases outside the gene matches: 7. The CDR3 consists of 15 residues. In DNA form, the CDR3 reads TGTGCCAGCAGCCGCAGGGGGCAAAGTAATTCACCCCTCCACTTT. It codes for CASSRRGQSNSPLHF.

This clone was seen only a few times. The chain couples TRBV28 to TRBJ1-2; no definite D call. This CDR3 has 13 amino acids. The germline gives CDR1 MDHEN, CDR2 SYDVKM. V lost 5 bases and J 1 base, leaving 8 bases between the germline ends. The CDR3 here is CASSPSGNYGYTF. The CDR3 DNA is TGTGCCAGCAGTCCCAGTGGTAACTATGGCTACACCTTC.

CDR3: CASSMSPGINEKLFF. The CDR3 DNA follows: TGTGCCAGTAGTATGAGCCCAGGGATTAATGAAAAACTGTTTTTT. The chain couples TRBV19 to TRBJ1-4, with D possibly being TRBD1 (5 bases). Trimming cost V 3 bases and J 4 bases, with 12 bases left between them. Germline CDR1 is LNHDA and CDR2 is SQIVND (reference sequence). The CDR3 runs 15 residues. Supplemented by reference TRBV19 and TRBJ1-4, the full variable domain reads DGGITQSPKYLFRKEGQNVTLSCEQNLNHDAMYWYRQDPGQGLRLIYYSQIVNDFQKGDIAEGYSVSREKKESFPLTVTSAQKNPTAFYLCASSMSPGINEKLFFGSGTQLSVL.

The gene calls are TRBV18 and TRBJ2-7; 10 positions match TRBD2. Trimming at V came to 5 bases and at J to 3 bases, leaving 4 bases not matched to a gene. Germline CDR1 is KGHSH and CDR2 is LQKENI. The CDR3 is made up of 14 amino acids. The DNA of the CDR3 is TGTGCCAGCTCAGTAGCGGGAGGACTCTACGAGCAGTACTTC. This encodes CASSVAGGLYEQYF. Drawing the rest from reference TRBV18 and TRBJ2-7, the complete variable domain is NAGVMQNPRHLVRRRGQEARLRCSPMKGHSHVYWYRQLPEEGLKFMVYLQKENIIDESGMPKERFSAEFPKEGPSILRIQQVVRGDSAAYFCASSVAGGLYEQYFGPGTRLTVT.

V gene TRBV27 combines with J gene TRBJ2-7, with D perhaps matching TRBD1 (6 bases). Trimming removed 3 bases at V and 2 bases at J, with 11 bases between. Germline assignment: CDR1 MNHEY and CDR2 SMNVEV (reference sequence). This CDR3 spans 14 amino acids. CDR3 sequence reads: CASSLDRATYEQYF. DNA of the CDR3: TGTGCCAGCAGTTTGGACAGAGCGACCTACGAGCAGTACTTC.